This TCR beta chain emerged from a study of shared clonotypes between healthy human individuals. Trimming took 4 bases from V and 3 from J, leaving 12 bases between them. Germline V gene sequence: CDR1 SGHVS, CDR2 FQNEAQ. The CDR3 loop spans 15 amino acids. Replicate sorted-subset PCRs were loaded with 150 to 250 ng DNA, tens of thousands of T cell genomes. The assay was immunoSEQ multiplex PCR, and TCRdb's table has in-frame clones only and misses some. Counted here are roughly 2.2 million clones, just over 90% occurring once; the ten biggest clones make up 0.39%. The sequence came from a young man in good health. Some clones in this sample may be carry-over from other donors' samples. J is TRBJ2-2 and V is TRBV7-8, with D perhaps TRBD1 or TRBD2 (5 bases each). Sequencing input: naive CD4+ T cells from PBMCs. Subset denoted: CD45RA+ positively selected. The CDR3 is CASSSGRGYTGELFF. DNA of the CDR3: TGTGCCAGCAGCTCGGGACGAGGCTACACCGGGGAGCTGTTTTTT.